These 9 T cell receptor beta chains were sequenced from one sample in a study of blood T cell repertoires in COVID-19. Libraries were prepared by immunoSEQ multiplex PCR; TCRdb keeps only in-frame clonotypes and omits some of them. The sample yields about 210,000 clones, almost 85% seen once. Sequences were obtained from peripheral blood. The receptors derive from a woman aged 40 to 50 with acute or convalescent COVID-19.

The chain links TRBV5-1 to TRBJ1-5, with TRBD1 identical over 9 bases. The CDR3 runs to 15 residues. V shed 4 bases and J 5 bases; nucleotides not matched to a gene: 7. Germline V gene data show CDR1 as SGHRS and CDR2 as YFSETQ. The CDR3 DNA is TGCGCCAGCAGCCCTGAAACAGGGGGCCATCAGCCCCAGCATTTT. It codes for CASSPETGGHQPQHF.

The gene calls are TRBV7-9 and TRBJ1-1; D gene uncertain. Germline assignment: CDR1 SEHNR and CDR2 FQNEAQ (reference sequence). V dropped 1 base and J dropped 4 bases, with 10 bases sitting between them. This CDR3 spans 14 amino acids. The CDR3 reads CASSLGVAGTEAFF. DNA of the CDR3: TGTGCCAGCAGCTTAGGGGTGGCGGGCACTGAAGCTTTCTTT.

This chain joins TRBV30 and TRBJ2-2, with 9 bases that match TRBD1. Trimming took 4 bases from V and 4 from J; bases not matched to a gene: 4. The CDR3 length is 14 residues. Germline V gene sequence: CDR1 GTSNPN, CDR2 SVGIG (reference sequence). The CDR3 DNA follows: TGTGCCTGGATTAGGGACAGGGTCACCGGGGAGCTGTTTTTT. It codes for CAWIRDRVTGELFF.

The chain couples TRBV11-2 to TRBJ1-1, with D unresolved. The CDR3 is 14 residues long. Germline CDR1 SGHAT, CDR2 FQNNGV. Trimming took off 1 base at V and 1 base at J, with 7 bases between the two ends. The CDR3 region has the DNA TGTGCCAGCAGCTTAGCACTCAAGAACACTGAAGCTTTCTTT. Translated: CASSLALKNTEAFF.

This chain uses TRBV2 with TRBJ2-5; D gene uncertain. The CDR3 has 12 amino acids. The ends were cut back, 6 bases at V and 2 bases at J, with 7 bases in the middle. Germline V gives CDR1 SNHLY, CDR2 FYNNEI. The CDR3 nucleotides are TGTGCCAGCAGGGAGATTCAAGAGACCCAGTACTTC. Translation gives CASREIQETQYF.

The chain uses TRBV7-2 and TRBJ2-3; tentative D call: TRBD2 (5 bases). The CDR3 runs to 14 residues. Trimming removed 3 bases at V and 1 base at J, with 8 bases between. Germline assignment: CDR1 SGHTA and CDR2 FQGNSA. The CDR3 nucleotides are TGTGCCAGCAGCTTGGATAGCGGCACAGATACGCAGTATTTT. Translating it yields CASSLDSGTDTQYF.

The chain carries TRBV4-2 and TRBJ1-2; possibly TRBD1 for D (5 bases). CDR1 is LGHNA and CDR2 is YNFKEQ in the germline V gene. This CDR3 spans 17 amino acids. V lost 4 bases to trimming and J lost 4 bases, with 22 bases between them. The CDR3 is CASSPSVADNQAYGYTF. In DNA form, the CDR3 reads TGTGCCAGCAGCCCTTCCGTAGCGGACAACCAGGCCTATGGCTACACCTTC.

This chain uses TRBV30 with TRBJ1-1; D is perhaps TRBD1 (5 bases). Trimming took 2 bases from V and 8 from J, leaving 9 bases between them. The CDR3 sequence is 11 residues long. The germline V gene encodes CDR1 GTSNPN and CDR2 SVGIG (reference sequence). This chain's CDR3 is CAWSIRGEAFF. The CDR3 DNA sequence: TGTGCCTGGAGTATCCGGGGGGAAGCTTTCTTT.

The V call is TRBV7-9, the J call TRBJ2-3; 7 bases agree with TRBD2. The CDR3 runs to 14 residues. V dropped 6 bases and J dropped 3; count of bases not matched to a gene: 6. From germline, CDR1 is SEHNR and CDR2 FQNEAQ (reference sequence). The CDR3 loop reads CASRTGGLTDTQYF. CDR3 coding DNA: TGTGCCAGCAGGACGGGAGGTTTAACAGATACGCAGTATTTT.